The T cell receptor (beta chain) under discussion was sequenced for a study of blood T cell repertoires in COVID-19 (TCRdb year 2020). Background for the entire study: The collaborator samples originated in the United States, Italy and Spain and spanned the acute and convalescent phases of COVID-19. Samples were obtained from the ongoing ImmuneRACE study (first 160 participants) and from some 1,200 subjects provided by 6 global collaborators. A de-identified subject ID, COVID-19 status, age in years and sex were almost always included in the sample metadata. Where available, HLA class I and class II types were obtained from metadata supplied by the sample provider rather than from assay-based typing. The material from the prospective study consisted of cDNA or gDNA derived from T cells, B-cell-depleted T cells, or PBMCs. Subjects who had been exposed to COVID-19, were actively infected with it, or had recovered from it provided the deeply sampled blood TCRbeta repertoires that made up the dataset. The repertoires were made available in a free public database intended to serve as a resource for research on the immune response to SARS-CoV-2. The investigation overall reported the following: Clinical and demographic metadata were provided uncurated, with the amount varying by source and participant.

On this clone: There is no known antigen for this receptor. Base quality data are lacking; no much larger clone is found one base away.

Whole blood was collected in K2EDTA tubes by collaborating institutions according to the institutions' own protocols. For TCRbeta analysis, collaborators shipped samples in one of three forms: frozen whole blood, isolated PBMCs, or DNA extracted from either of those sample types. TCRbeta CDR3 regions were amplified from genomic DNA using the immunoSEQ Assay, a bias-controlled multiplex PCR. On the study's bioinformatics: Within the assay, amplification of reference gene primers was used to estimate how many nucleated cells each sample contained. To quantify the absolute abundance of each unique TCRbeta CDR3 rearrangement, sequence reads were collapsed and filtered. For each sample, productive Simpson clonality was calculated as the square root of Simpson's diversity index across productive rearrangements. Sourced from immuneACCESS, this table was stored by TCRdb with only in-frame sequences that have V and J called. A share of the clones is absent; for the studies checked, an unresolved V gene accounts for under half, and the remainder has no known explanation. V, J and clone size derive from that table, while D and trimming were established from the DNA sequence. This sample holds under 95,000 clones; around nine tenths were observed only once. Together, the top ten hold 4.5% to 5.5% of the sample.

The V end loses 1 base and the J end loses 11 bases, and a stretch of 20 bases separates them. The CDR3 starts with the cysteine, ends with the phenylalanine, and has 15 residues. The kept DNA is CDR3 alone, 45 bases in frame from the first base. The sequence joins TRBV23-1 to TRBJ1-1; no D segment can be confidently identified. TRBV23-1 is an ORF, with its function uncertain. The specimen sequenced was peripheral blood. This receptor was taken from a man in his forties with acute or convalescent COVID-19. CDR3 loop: CASSQCMCSEKAAFF. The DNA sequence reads TGCGCCAGCAGTCAATGTATGTGCTCTGAAAAAGCCGCTTTCTTT.